This passage covers 29 T cell receptor beta chains from one sample sequenced in a study of vaccination and CD4 T cells after COVID-19. Time point denoted: late sampling 161 to 241 days after vaccination in a few convalescent patients. Treatment meaning: approximately nine-day PBMC culture with coronavirus spike peptide pools or control peptides (ViraFEST assay). The Oncomine TCR Beta short-read assay generated sequence data from the DNA of cultured CD4+ T cells. One entry per CDR3 protein, called by TCRdb with MiXCR from the PCR reads. The sample holds some 20,000 distinct CDR3 sequences; more than 30% are singletons and the top ten take around 27%. For these receptors, no antigen is known. The sequencing here drew on CD4+ T cells from blood, cultured in vitro, taken about 7 months after SARS-CoV-2 vaccination. These receptor sequences come from a human donor who had recovered from COVID-19.

V and J are TRBV24-1 and TRBJ2-3; 8 bases fit TRBD2. V gave up 3 bases and J gave up 5 bases; unmatched junction bases: 9. Germline V CDR1 and CDR2: KGHDR, SFDVKD. The CDR3 consists of 16 residues. CDR3 bases: TGTGCCACCAGTGATACCGCCGGGACTAGTATAGATACGCAGTATTTT. Amino acids: CATSDTAGTSIDTQYF.

This clonotype occurred a few times. The chain carries TRBV7-2 and TRBJ2-5; D may correspond to TRBD1 or TRBD2 (7 bases each). Germline V CDR1 and CDR2: SGHTA, FQGNSA. This CDR3 comprises 15 residues. The V and J ends lost 5 bases and 4 bases respectively, with 17 bases between them. DNA for the CDR3: TGTGCCAGCAGCCCAGGGGGGGCCAGGCCAGAGACCCAGTACTTC. It codes for CASSPGGARPETQYF.

The V call is TRBV2, the J call TRBJ1-1; weak D call: TRBD1 (5 bases). Per germline, CDR1 SNHLY and CDR2 FYNNEI. The V end lost 6 bases, the J end lost 7 bases, and 18 bases lay between the germline ends. CDR3 length: 14 amino acids. The CDR3 spells CASRLRSQGDEAFF. The CDR3 nucleotides read TGTGCCAGCAGACTGAGGTCCCAGGGAGATGAAGCTTTCTTT. Full variable domain (missing parts from reference TRBV2 and TRBJ1-1): EPEVTQTPSHQVTQMGQEVILRCVPISNHLYFYWYRQILGQKVEFLVSFYNNEISEKSEIFDDQFSVERPDGSNFTLKIRSTKLEDSAMYFCASRLRSQGDEAFFGQGTRLTVV.

The gene calls are TRBV20-1 and TRBJ2-1; D is ambiguous. The ends were cut back, 6 bases at V and 0 bases at J, with 15 bases in the middle. This CDR3 has 15 amino acids. The germline CDR1 and CDR2 sequences are DFQATT and SNEGSKA (reference sequence). This CDR3 reads CSADDGAYSYNEQFF. The CDR3 DNA reads TGCAGTGCCGACGACGGCGCCTACTCCTACAATGAGCAGTTCTTC.

V usage is TRBV6-5 and J usage is TRBJ1-2; 8 positions agree with TRBD1. V lost 0 bases, J lost 4 bases, and 7 bases stayed unmatched. Germline values: CDR1 MNHEY, CDR2 SVGAGI. The length of the CDR3 is 16 residues. In nucleotides, the CDR3 is TGTGCCAGCAGTTACTCGAGAGGGGACAGGCGCTATGGCTACACCTTC. Its translation is CASSYSRGDRRYGYTF.

This clonotype counts as medium-sized. The rearrangement links TRBV7-9 to TRBJ1-2; the D is unclear. V lost 5 bases and J lost 10, with 17 bases in between. In germline, CDR1 is SEHNR, CDR2 FQNEAQ (reference sequence). The CDR3 has 13 amino acids. CDR3 in amino acids: CASSPTVGGSYTF. DNA for the CDR3: TGTGCCAGCAGCCCCACCGTCGGCGGATCCTACACCTTC. Full variable domain (missing parts from reference TRBV7-9 and TRBJ1-2): DTGVSQNPRHKITKRGQNVTFRCDPISEHNRLYWYRQTLGQGPEFLTYFQNEAQLEKSRLLSDRFSAERPKGSFSTLEIQRTEQGDSAMYLCASSPTVGGSYTFGSGTRLTVV.

This sequence joins TRBV20-1 and TRBJ2-3; tentatively, D is TRBD1 (5 bases). Germline V gene sequence: CDR1 DFQATT, CDR2 SNEGSKA (reference sequence). This CDR3 has 14 amino acids. V shed 4 bases and J shed 0 bases, with 11 bases lying between them. The DNA of the CDR3 is TGCAGTGCTACTACAGGCGCTAGCACAGATACGCAGTATTTT. Protein sequence: CSATTGASTDTQYF.

To note about this clonotype: At one of its ends the junction is not consistent with the germline gene, which may arise from a read error. V gene TRBV6-4 combines with J gene TRBJ2-7, with a weak D call TRBD1 (5 bases). In germline, CDR1 is MRHNA, CDR2 SNTAGT. The CDR3 totals 16 residues. The DNA of the CDR3 is TGTGCCAGCAGTTACTCCCAGAGACAGCCCTCATACGAGCAGTACTTC. Residues: CASSYSQRQPSYEQYF.

This chain links TRBV20-1 with TRBJ1-1; possibly TRBD1 for D (5 bases). Trimming left V 1 base short and J 11 bases short, with 20 bases between. The CDR3 extends over 14 amino acids. Per the germline V gene, CDR1 is DFQATT and CDR2 is SNEGSKA (reference sequence). The CDR3: CSARATWGGTMAFF. The CDR3, as DNA: TGCAGTGCTAGAGCAACTTGGGGGGGAACCATGGCTTTCTTT.

This clonotype was counted a single time. The V call is TRBV6-2 or TRBV6-3, the J call TRBJ1-1; TRBD1 is a possible D gene (5 bases). This CDR3 is built from 13 residues. Trimming took off 3 bases at V and 6 bases at J, with 11 bases between the two ends. Germline CDR1 is MNHEY and CDR2 is SVGEGT. CDR3 protein: CASSYGTDAEAFF. Written as DNA, the CDR3 is TGTGCCAGCAGTTATGGGACGGACGCTGAAGCTTTCTTT.

This clonotype was observed a handful of times. The chain combines TRBV20-1 with TRBJ2-1; 7 positions match TRBD2. The CDR3 is 15 residues long. After removal of 0 bases from V and 9 bases from J, the junction contained 11 bases not matched to a gene. Germline V gives CDR1 DFQATT, CDR2 SNEGSKA (reference sequence). The CDR3: CSARDARGRASEQFF. The CDR3 DNA sequence: TGCAGTGCTAGAGACGCCCGGGGGAGGGCCTCTGAGCAGTTCTTC.

This clonotype was picked up a small number of times. The CDR3 sequence: CASSLISGSNEQFF. CDR3 nucleotides: TGTGCCAGCAGTTTGATTAGCGGGAGCAATGAGCAGTTCTTC. The chain carries TRBV6-2 or TRBV6-3 and TRBJ2-1, with 9 nucleotides matching TRBD2. V was pared by 4 bases and J by 6 bases, with 4 bases of the junction left unmatched. The germline V gene encodes CDR1 MNHEY and CDR2 SVGEGT. The CDR3 runs 14 residues.

This clonotype was found a few times. J is TRBJ2-3 and V is TRBV20-1, with 9 bases fitting TRBD2. Germline-derived CDR1 and CDR2 are DFQATT and SNEGSKA (reference sequence). CDR3 length equals 16 residues. V gave up 3 bases and J gave up 0 bases; unmatched junction bases: 7. The CDR3 nucleotides are TGCAGTGCTAGTGGTGCTAGCGGGACGAGCACAGATACGCAGTATTTT. This gives the protein CSASGASGTSTDTQYF.

The V gene is TRBV5-1, the J gene TRBJ1-1, with D unclear. The CDR3 contains 14 residues. The V and J ends lost 0 bases and 3 bases respectively, with 9 bases between them. The germline V gene encodes CDR1 SGHRS and CDR2 YFSETQ. The CDR3 region has the DNA TGCGCCAGCAGCTTGGATGGTGGAGACACTGAAGCTTTCTTT. Its translation: CASSLDGGDTEAFF. Using reference TRBV5-1 and TRBJ1-1 for the parts outside the CDR3, the full variable domain is KAGVTQTPRYLIKTRGQQVTLSCSPISGHRSVSWYQQTPGQGLQFLFEYFSETQRNKGNFPGRFSGRQFSNSRSEMNVSTLELGDSALYLCASSLDGGDTEAFFGQGTRLTVV.

In this sample, this clonotype turned up a few times. The chain has TRBV7-2 and TRBJ1-2, with D unclear. V lost 7 bases, J lost 8 bases, and 23 bases lay in between. The CDR3 spans 15 residues. CDR1 and CDR2 from the germline V gene are SGHTA and FQGNSA. The CDR3 region is CASTLWRSRQGGYTF. CDR3 DNA: TGTGCCAGCACCCTTTGGCGATCGAGGCAAGGAGGCTACACCTTC.

CDR3 sequence: CASSYSGIAGTGGYEQYF. DNA of the CDR3: TGTGCCAGCAGTTACTCGGGAATAGCCGGGACAGGGGGCTACGAGCAGTACTTC. This sequence joins TRBV6-5 and TRBJ2-7; 11 positions agree with TRBD1. In germline, CDR1 is MNHEY, CDR2 SVGAGI. The CDR3 is made up of 18 amino acids. V lost 0 bases to trimming and J lost 3 bases; unmatched junction nucleotides: 10.

J is TRBJ2-5 and V is TRBV15; D perhaps matches TRBD1 (6 bases). Germline CDR1 LNHNV, CDR2 YYDKDF (reference sequence). The germline V and J ends were trimmed by 3 bases and 1 base, with 15 bases remaining between them. The CDR3 covers 16 residues. This chain's CDR3 is CATSRGRQAPQETQYF. CDR3 in DNA: TGTGCCACCAGCAGGGGAAGACAGGCCCCCCAAGAGACCCAGTACTTC.

The chain has TRBV10-3 and TRBJ2-3; possible D gene TRBD2, 6 bases. Germline CDR1 ENHRY, CDR2 SYGVKD. The CDR3 has 12 amino acids. CDR3 DNA: TGTGTCACGGCTGGGGAGGCAGATACGCAGTATTTT. Its protein is CVTAGEADTQYF.

There are a few counts of this clonotype. The gene calls are TRBV7-2 and TRBJ1-2; D is ambiguous. CDR3 length: 14 residues. With 1 base removed from V and 0 bases from J, the gap between germline ends came to 6 bases. The germline gives CDR1 SGHTA, CDR2 FQGNSA. In DNA, the CDR3 is TGTGCCAGCAGCTTAGGTCACACTAACTATGGCTACACCTTC. Translating it yields CASSLGHTNYGYTF.

This clonotype was observed a handful of times. This chain uses TRBV25-1 with TRBJ2-7; 11 bases fit TRBD2. Per the germline V gene, CDR1 is MGHDK and CDR2 is SYGVNS. The V gene end was trimmed by 6 bases and the J gene end by 4 bases; junction bases not matched to a gene: 5. CDR3 length equals 14 residues. The CDR3, as DNA: TGTGCCAGCAGCGGGACTAGCGGACCGTACGAGCAGTACTTC. This codes for CASSGTSGPYEQYF.

This clonotype was seen more than once but under ten times. The CDR3 DNA sequence: TGTGCCAGCAGCCTTTTCGGGGGCACCGGGGAGCTGTTTTTT. Protein sequence: CASSLFGGTGELFF. The chain has TRBV7-9 and TRBJ2-2; possible D gene TRBD2, 6 bases. This CDR3 is built from 14 residues. In germline, CDR1 is SEHNR, CDR2 FQNEAQ (reference sequence). Trimming left V 5 bases short and J 4 bases short, with 11 bases between.

The gene calls are TRBV20-1 and TRBJ1-2, with 7 bases lining up with TRBD1. J gave up 6 bases and V 4 bases, and 5 bases lay outside the gene matches. The CDR3 spans 12 residues. In germline, CDR1 is DFQATT, CDR2 SNEGSKA (reference sequence). The CDR3 protein is CSANTGVHGYTF. CDR3 in DNA: TGCAGTGCTAATACAGGGGTTCATGGCTACACCTTC.

The chain couples TRBV10-3 to TRBJ2-2; D not certain. Germline loops: CDR1 ENHRY, CDR2 SYGVKD. This CDR3 contains 14 residues. Trimming removed 4 bases at V and 2 bases at J, with 8 bases between. The CDR3 nucleotides are TGTGCCATCAGTGCTAGACAAAACACCGGGGAGCTGTTTTTT. Translated: CAISARQNTGELFF.

This chain links TRBV4-1 with TRBJ1-2; D gene ambiguous. The V gene lost 0 bases and the J gene lost 0 bases, with 17 bases spanning the gap. Germline V gene sequence: CDR1 MGHRA, CDR2 YSYEKL. The CDR3 has 18 residues. The DNA for the CDR3 is TGCGCCAGCAGCCAAGAGTCGCCAAGAACCATATCTAACTATGGCTACACCTTC. Its translation is CASSQESPRTISNYGYTF.

This chain uses TRBV6-1 with TRBJ2-1, with 8 bases identical to TRBD1. The CDR3 is 15 residues long. CDR1 is MNHNS and CDR2 is SASEGT in the germline V gene. The J segment lost 8 bases and the V segment lost 7 bases, leaving 13 bases of the junction unmatched. CDR3 bases: TGTGCCAGCACCCGACAGGGGCCCCTAGTACATGAGCAGTTCTTC. Amino acids: CASTRQGPLVHEQFF.

The chain joins TRBV5-4 to TRBJ2-5; TRBD2 might be the D (7 bases). Trimming removed 1 base at V and 5 bases at J, with 12 bases between. CDR1 is SGHNT and CDR2 is YYREEE in the germline V gene (reference sequence). The CDR3 totals 14 residues. CDR3 protein: CASSLRGARETQYF. The CDR3 nucleotides are TGTGCCAGCAGCTTGCGGGGGGCGCGGGAGACCCAGTACTTC.

The rearrangement joins TRBV18 to TRBJ1-2; D remains unclear. CDR1 and CDR2 (germline): KGHSH, LQKENI. V was clipped by 8 bases and J by 7 bases, with 17 bases between them. CDR3 length: 13 residues. For the CDR3, the DNA is TGTGCCAGCCATAACGACCCGGTGGGTGGCTACACCTTC. It encodes CASHNDPVGGYTF.

The chain has TRBV7-9 and TRBJ2-1; 8 nucleotides align to TRBD2. V dropped 2 bases and J dropped 1; count of bases not matched to a gene: 4. CDR1 and CDR2 (germline): SEHNR, FQNEAQ (reference sequence). The CDR3 length is 16 residues. This CDR3 reads CASSLSLADSYNEQFF. The CDR3 nucleotides read TGTGCCAGCAGCTTATCACTAGCGGATTCCTACAATGAGCAGTTCTTC.

The J gene is TRBJ2-5, the V gene TRBV5-1; 16 bases match TRBD2. The CDR3 is 20 amino acids. Germline V gene sequence: CDR1 SGHRS, CDR2 YFSETQ. Losses at the gene ends were 3 bases for V and 4 bases for J; bases not matched to a gene: 15. CDR3 amino acids: CASSSPAGTSGRASLETQYF. The CDR3 DNA reads as TGCGCCAGCAGCTCGCCTGCCGGGACTAGCGGGAGGGCCTCGTTAGAGACCCAGTACTTC.